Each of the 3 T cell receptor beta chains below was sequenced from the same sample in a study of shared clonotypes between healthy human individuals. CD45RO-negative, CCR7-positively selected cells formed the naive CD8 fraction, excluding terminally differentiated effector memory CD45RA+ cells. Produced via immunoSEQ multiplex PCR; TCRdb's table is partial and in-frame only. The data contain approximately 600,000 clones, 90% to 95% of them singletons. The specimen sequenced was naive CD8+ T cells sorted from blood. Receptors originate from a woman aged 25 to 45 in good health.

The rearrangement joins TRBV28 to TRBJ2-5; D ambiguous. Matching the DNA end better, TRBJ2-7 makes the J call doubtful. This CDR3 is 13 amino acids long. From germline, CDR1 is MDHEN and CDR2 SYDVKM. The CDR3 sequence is CASSPRRKNEQYF. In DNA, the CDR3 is TGTGCCAGCAGCCCCCGCAGGAAAAACGAGCAGTACTTC.

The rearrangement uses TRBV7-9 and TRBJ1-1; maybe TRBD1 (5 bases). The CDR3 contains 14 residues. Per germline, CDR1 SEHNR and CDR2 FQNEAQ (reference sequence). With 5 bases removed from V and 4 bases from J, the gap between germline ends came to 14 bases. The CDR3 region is CASSRGRVGTEAFF. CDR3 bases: TGTGCCAGCAGCCGCGGCAGGGTGGGCACTGAAGCTTTCTTT.

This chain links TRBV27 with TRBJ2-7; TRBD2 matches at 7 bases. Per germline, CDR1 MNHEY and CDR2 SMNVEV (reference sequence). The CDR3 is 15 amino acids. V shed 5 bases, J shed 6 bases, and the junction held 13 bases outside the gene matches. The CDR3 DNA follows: TGTGCCAGCAGTCCGCTAGCGGAGGGCATGGGCGAGCAGTACTTC. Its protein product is CASSPLAEGMGEQYF.